The 12 T cell receptor beta chains listed next were all sequenced from one sample in a study of cytomegalovirus exposure and HLA in healthy donors. A multiplex PCR was run with 60 Vbeta primers and 13 Jbeta primers. The repertoire was sequenced with immunoSEQ multiplex PCR; TCRdb's copy has only in-frame clones and lacks some. The table records over 150,000 clones, roughly 85% of them present only once. Sequencing used PBMCs. The receptors here all came from a woman aged 25 to 39 in good health and CMV-seronegative.

The V and J genes are TRBV7-8 and TRBJ2-3; 13 nucleotides line up with TRBD2. CDR1 and CDR2 from the germline V gene are SGHVS and FQNEAQ. This CDR3 contains 16 residues. With 3 bases clipped from V and 4 bases from J, the junction kept 4 bases outside the gene matches. CDR3 bases: TGTGCCAGCAGCTTGACTAGCGGGAGGAGGCCAGATACGCAGTATTTT. It yields the protein CASSLTSGRRPDTQYF.

This clone was observed a single time. The chain has TRBV19 and TRBJ1-5; no clear D gene. The CDR3 length is 15 residues. Trimming took off 0 bases at V and 5 bases at J, with 11 bases between the two ends. Germline V lookup: CDR1 LNHDA, CDR2 SQIVND (reference sequence). The CDR3, as DNA: TGTGCCAGTAGTATAGATCAGGCGGGATATCAGCCCCAGCATTTT. Encoded protein: CASSIDQAGYQPQHF.

The table lists this clone with a count of one. This sequence joins TRBV6-5 and TRBJ2-7; no clear D. V lost 2 bases, J lost 7 bases, and 12 bases lay in between. Germline V CDR1 and CDR2: MNHEY, SVGAGI. CDR3 size: 13 residues. CDR3: CASSYGIKEEQYF. CDR3 coding DNA: TGTGCCAGCAGTTACGGTATTAAGGAGGAGCAGTACTTC.

This clone was seen more than once but under ten times. This rearrangement joins TRBV6-5 to TRBJ1-1; 7 nucleotides line up with TRBD1. The CDR3 loop spans 14 amino acids. J lost 4 bases, V lost 8 bases, and 10 bases had no gene match. CDR1 and CDR2 from the germline V gene are MNHEY and SVGAGI. The CDR3 DNA reads as TGTGCCAGCGGCAAACAGGGGTTAGGCACTGAAGCTTTCTTT. Its translation: CASGKQGLGTEAFF.

This chain uses TRBV28 with TRBJ2-1; D unresolved. Germline values: CDR1 MDHEN, CDR2 SYDVKM. V lost 2 bases and J 8 bases, leaving 7 bases between the germline ends. The CDR3 is 12 amino acids. The CDR3 region is CASSLLRDEQFF. As DNA, the CDR3 is TGTGCCAGCAGTTTACTTCGCGATGAGCAGTTCTTC. Variable domain in full (rest from reference TRBV28 and TRBJ2-1): DVKVTQSSRYLVKRTGEKVFLECVQDMDHENMFWYRQDPGLGLRLIYFSYDVKMKEKGDIPEGYSVSREKKERFSLILESASTNQTSMYLCASSLLRDEQFFGPGTRLTVL.

This clone was recorded only once. This chain uses TRBV19 with TRBJ1-1; the match to TRBD1 covers 8 bases. This CDR3 is built from 12 residues. The trim removed 3 bases at V and 7 bases at J, leaving 1 base unmatched. CDR1 is LNHDA, CDR2 SQIVND, per germline (reference sequence). CDR3 residues: CASSMDRDEAFF. DNA for the CDR3: TGTGCCAGTAGTATGGACAGGGATGAAGCTTTCTTT.

CDR3 sequence (DNA): TGTGCCAGCAGCAAAAGAGGACTTACTAGCGGGGCGACAGATACGCAGTATTTT. Its translation is CASSKRGLTSGATDTQYF. V gene TRBV21-1 combines with J gene TRBJ2-3; the D call in the table, TRBD2, was not verified against the DNA. TRBV21-1 is a pseudogene. The CDR3 consists of 18 residues.

The V and J genes are TRBV27 and TRBJ2-3; D might be TRBD1 (5 bases). Germline lookup yields CDR1 MNHEY and CDR2 SMNVEV (reference sequence). The CDR3 extends over 14 amino acids. V was cut by 6 bases and J by 2 bases, with 12 bases left in between. CDR3 nucleotides: TGTGCCAGCAGCCCACCAGGGTACACAGATACGCAGTATTTT. Its translation is CASSPPGYTDTQYF.

This chain connects TRBV28 to TRBJ2-1; 9 bases match TRBD1. Germline trimming cut 4 bases from V and 10 bases from J; bases unmatched to any gene: 17. Germline CDR1 and CDR2: MDHEN and SYDVKM. This CDR3 spans 17 amino acids. CDR3 nucleotide sequence: TGTGCCAGCAGTTCCCCCCCGTATGGGGGACAGGGTTACGAGCAGTTCTTC. This codes for CASSSPPYGGQGYEQFF.

The chain has TRBV10-2 and TRBJ1-2, with D unclear. V lost 0 bases to trimming and J lost 4 bases, with 9 bases between them. This CDR3 is 14 amino acids long. The germline gives CDR1 WSHSY, CDR2 SAAADI. The chain's CDR3 is CASSESGGRYGYTF. The CDR3, as DNA: TGCGCCAGCAGTGAGTCTGGTGGCCGCTATGGCTACACCTTC.

The chain recombines TRBV27 with TRBJ1-6; 11 bases line up with TRBD1. V lost 7 bases, J lost 1 base, and 9 bases stayed unmatched. The CDR3 has 18 residues. The V gene's germline CDR1 is MNHEY and CDR2 SMNVEV (reference sequence). This CDR3 is CASTRTGGIGSYNSPLHF. The CDR3 nucleotides are TGTGCCAGCACGAGGACAGGGGGCATCGGATCCTATAATTCACCCCTCCACTTT.

This chain uses TRBV27 with TRBJ1-1, with 8 bases lining up with TRBD1. The CDR3 has 14 amino acids. CDR1 is MNHEY and CDR2 is SMNVEV in the germline V gene (reference sequence). V dropped 6 bases and J dropped 7; count of bases not matched to a gene: 10. The CDR3 nucleotides read TGTGCCAGCAGCCCCTCAGGACAGGGATTTGAAGCTTTCTTT. This sequence encodes CASSPSGQGFEAFF.